The 25 T cell receptor beta chains below were found in one sample sequenced in a study of cytomegalovirus exposure and HLA in healthy donors. Use of 60 Vbeta and 13 Jbeta primers characterized the PCR. Sequencing was performed with immunoSEQ multiplex PCR; in TCRdb, only in-frame clones are kept and a portion is missing. Here the sample spans about 120,000 clones, over 70% being singletons. The sample comprised PBMCs. These receptors all stem from a female donor in good health and CMV-seropositive.

The chain has TRBV7-2 and TRBJ1-2; no clear D gene. Trimming stripped 4 bases from V and 4 bases from J, with 10 bases between. The CDR3 loop spans 13 amino acids. From germline, CDR1 is SGHTA and CDR2 FQGNSA. The CDR3 here is CASSSLARYGYTF. For the CDR3, the DNA is TGTGCCAGCAGCTCCCTGGCTCGCTATGGCTACACCTTC.

This chain uses TRBV7-9 with TRBJ1-5; TRBD1 matches at 10 bases. The ends lost 5 bases at V and 2 bases at J; junction bases unmatched: 3. CDR1 and CDR2 (germline): SEHNR, FQNEAQ (reference sequence). The CDR3 totals 15 residues. The chain's CDR3 is CASSGDRGGNQPQHF. The DNA for the CDR3 is TGTGCCAGCAGCGGGGACAGGGGAGGCAATCAGCCCCAGCATTTT.

The rearrangement joins TRBV10-3 to TRBJ2-7, with D perhaps TRBD1 (6 bases). V gave up 8 bases and J gave up 6 bases, with 20 bases separating them. The CDR3 length is 14 residues. Germline CDR1 ENHRY, CDR2 SYGVKD. The CDR3 DNA is TGTGCCATCGGCGCCGAGGGGGTGGTGCGCGAGCAGTACTTC. Its translation is CAIGAEGVVREQYF.

J is TRBJ2-7 and V is TRBV7-6; 12 nucleotides line up with TRBD2. V lost 1 base, J lost 5 bases, and 9 bases stayed unmatched. This CDR3 is built from 17 residues. Germline V gene data show CDR1 as SGHVS and CDR2 as FNYEAQ. The CDR3 DNA reads TGTGCCAGCAGCTTAGGCCTCCTAGCGGGGGGGCAAGACGAGCAGTACTTC. Protein: CASSLGLLAGGQDEQYF. The variable domain in full, completed from reference TRBV7-6 and TRBJ2-7, reads GAGVSQSPRYKVTKRGQDVALRCDPISGHVSLYWYRQALGQGPEFLTYFNYEAQQDKSGLPNDRFSAERPEGSISTLTIQRTEQRDSAMYRCASSLGLLAGGQDEQYFGPGTRLTVT.

The chain links TRBV5-1 to TRBJ1-2; D is unresolved. Germline CDR1 is SGHRS and CDR2 is YFSETQ. There are 14 residues in the CDR3. V lost 4 bases and J 10 bases, leaving 20 bases between the germline ends. CDR3 amino acids: CASSPGPPRTTYTF. Written as DNA, the CDR3 is TGCGCCAGCAGCCCAGGCCCTCCGAGGACTACCTACACCTTC.

This sequence joins TRBV5-8 and TRBJ2-2, with D perhaps matching TRBD2 (6 bases). The CDR3 loop spans 14 amino acids. The V end was cut by 9 bases, the J end by 1 base, with 13 bases between. Germline CDR1 reads SGHTS; CDR2 reads YDEGEE. CDR3 protein: CATRGTGNTGELFF. The CDR3 DNA sequence: TGTGCCACCCGGGGGACGGGGAACACCGGGGAGCTGTTTTTT.

The chain recombines TRBV28 with TRBJ2-5; TRBD1 matches 9 bases. The germline V gene has CDR1 MDHEN and CDR2 SYDVKM. The CDR3 contains 15 residues. V shed 3 bases, J shed 1 base, and the junction held 3 bases outside the gene matches. The CDR3 reads CASSFLTGGQETQYF. The CDR3 DNA sequence: TGTGCCAGCAGTTTCCTGACAGGGGGCCAAGAGACCCAGTACTTC.

The chain recombines TRBV28 with TRBJ2-3; 7 nucleotides line up with TRBD2. From germline, CDR1 is MDHEN and CDR2 SYDVKM. This CDR3 is built from 16 residues. J lost 4 bases, V lost 4 bases, and 11 bases had no gene match. CDR3 amino acids: CASSSPPLAAADTQYF. As DNA, the CDR3 is TGTGCCAGCAGTTCTCCCCCCCTAGCGGCCGCAGATACGCAGTATTTT.

The chain has TRBV5-1 and TRBJ2-5; 7 positions agree with TRBD2. The V gene end was trimmed by 0 bases and the J gene end by 2 bases; junction bases not matched to a gene: 4. This CDR3 region has 15 residues. Germline V gives CDR1 SGHRS, CDR2 YFSETQ. CDR3 sequence: CASSLVRSGQETQYF. The DNA for the CDR3 is TGCGCCAGCAGCTTGGTTCGTAGCGGGCAAGAGACCCAGTACTTC.

The rearrangement joins TRBV19 to TRBJ2-3; 7 bases line up with TRBD1. The germline gives CDR1 LNHDA, CDR2 SQIVND (reference sequence). V was clipped by 5 bases and J by 2 bases; unmatched bases: 4. The CDR3 spans 14 residues. The CDR3 region is CASSLGTDTDTQYF. The DNA for the CDR3 is TGTGCCAGTAGTCTCGGGACAGACACAGATACGCAGTATTTT.

The chain joins TRBV6-5 to TRBJ1-2, with 9 bases fitting TRBD1. Germline lookup yields CDR1 MNHEY and CDR2 SVGAGI. The CDR3 is 12 amino acids. V shed 6 bases and J 10 bases; nucleotides not matched to a gene: 6. The CDR3 here is CASRPGQGPYTF. The CDR3 DNA is TGTGCCAGCAGACCGGGACAGGGTCCCTACACCTTC.

The chain links TRBV27 to TRBJ2-7; no clear D. V shed 1 base and J shed 2 bases, with 15 bases lying between them. The CDR3 is 16 amino acids. Germline assignment: CDR1 MNHEY and CDR2 SMNVEV (reference sequence). DNA for the CDR3: TGTGCCAGCAGTTTATTTCCTAACCCGGGTACCTACGAGCAGTACTTC. As protein: CASSLFPNPGTYEQYF.

This clone occurred once. This rearrangement joins TRBV19 to TRBJ1-4; 8 nucleotides agree with TRBD1. Germline V CDR1 and CDR2: LNHDA, SQIVND (reference sequence). Trimming at V came to 1 base and at J to 5 bases, leaving 0 bases not matched to a gene. This CDR3 is 14 amino acids long. CDR3 in DNA: TGTGCCAGTAGTATAGGGACAGGGAATGAAAAACTGTTTTTT. Translating gives CASSIGTGNEKLFF.

V usage is TRBV7-2 and J usage is TRBJ1-1, with 9 bases matching TRBD1. The CDR3 covers 16 residues. J gave up 4 bases and V 5 bases, and 11 bases lay outside the gene matches. Germline V lookup: CDR1 SGHTA, CDR2 FQGNSA. The CDR3 coding sequence is TGTGCCAGCAGCCTACCGGGACAGGGTAGGGGCACTGAAGCTTTCTTT. Protein: CASSLPGQGRGTEAFF.

This clone was seen just once. V is TRBV5-1 and J is TRBJ2-3; tentatively, D is TRBD2 (6 bases). The CDR3 is 15 amino acids. Deletions cut 0 bases from V and 6 bases from J, with 14 bases between. Germline V gene lookup returns CDR1 SGHRS and CDR2 YFSETQ. This CDR3 is CASSLGGSGVDTQYF. The DNA of the CDR3 is TGCGCCAGCAGCTTGGGAGGGTCGGGAGTGGATACGCAGTATTTT. Drawing the rest from reference TRBV5-1 and TRBJ2-3, the complete variable domain is KAGVTQTPRYLIKTRGQQVTLSCSPISGHRSVSWYQQTPGQGLQFLFEYFSETQRNKGNFPGRFSGRQFSNSRSEMNVSTLELGDSALYLCASSLGGSGVDTQYFGPGTRLTVL.

The gene calls are TRBV9 and TRBJ1-2; possible D gene TRBD1, 5 bases. The CDR3 is 14 amino acids. Germline-derived CDR1 and CDR2 are SGDLS and YYNGEE. V was cut by 3 bases and J by 8 bases, with 17 bases left in between. This CDR3 reads CASSDRDLPKGYTF. CDR3 in DNA: TGTGCCAGCAGCGACCGGGACTTACCCAAGGGCTACACCTTC.

V is TRBV29-1 and J is TRBJ2-7; the match to TRBD2 covers 10 bases. J gave up 1 base and V 2 bases, and 5 bases lay outside the gene matches. The length of the CDR3 is 15 residues. The V gene's germline CDR1 is SQVTM and CDR2 ANQGSEA. CDR3 DNA: TGCAGCGTTGAATTCCTAGCGGGGGATTCCTACGAGCAGTACTTC. Translation gives CSVEFLAGDSYEQYF.

This clone appeared a few times. This sequence joins TRBV25-1 and TRBJ2-3, with D maybe TRBD2 (5 bases). V lost 2 bases and J lost 2, with 14 bases in between. The CDR3 runs to 16 residues. Germline CDR1 is MGHDK and CDR2 is SYGVNS. CDR3 bases: TGTGCCAGCAGTGAACGGGGAGAGGTGAACACAGATACGCAGTATTTT. This gives the protein CASSERGEVNTDTQYF.

The rearrangement joins TRBV6-5 to TRBJ1-1; D might be TRBD1 (5 bases). With 4 bases removed from V and 11 bases from J, the gap between germline ends came to 14 bases. Germline CDR1 reads MNHEY; CDR2 reads SVGAGI. The CDR3 extends over 12 amino acids. This CDR3 is CASSSTKGPAFF. The CDR3 DNA sequence: TGTGCCAGCAGTTCCACCAAGGGGCCTGCTTTCTTT.

This sequence joins TRBV9 and TRBJ1-1; D perhaps matches TRBD1 (6 bases). V was pared by 3 bases and J by 1 base, with 16 bases between. CDR1 and CDR2 from the germline V gene are SGDLS and YYNGEE. This CDR3 is built from 16 residues. This CDR3 is CASSAPSGATNTEAFF. The CDR3 DNA sequence: TGTGCCAGCAGCGCACCCTCAGGGGCAACGAACACTGAAGCTTTCTTT.

The chain joins TRBV2 to TRBJ2-1, with a possible D match to TRBD2 (6 bases). V shed 6 bases and J shed 3 bases, with 12 bases lying between them. CDR1 and CDR2 (germline): SNHLY, FYNNEI. This CDR3 has 14 amino acids. CDR3 amino acids: CASSPLRDYNEQFF. The DNA for the CDR3 is TGTGCCAGCAGCCCCCTGCGGGACTACAATGAGCAGTTCTTC.

V usage is TRBV5-6 and J usage is TRBJ2-5; D uncertain. The tail of the sequence fits TRBJ2-7 better, so the J call may be wrong. The CDR3 covers 14 residues. CDR1 and CDR2 (germline): SGHDT, YYEEEE. CDR3 sequence reads: CASSLTPTSYEQYF. DNA of the CDR3: TGTGCCAGCAGCTTGACCCCAACCTCCTACGAGCAGTACTTC.

This clone was counted between two and nine times. The rearrangement links TRBV29-1 to TRBJ2-1, with no clear D. Germline CDR1 reads SQVTM; CDR2 reads ANQGSEA. The V end was cut by 2 bases, the J end by 6 bases, with 8 bases between. The CDR3 is made up of 12 amino acids. The CDR3 loop reads CSVEPQSNEQFF. The CDR3, as DNA: TGCAGCGTTGAACCACAGAGCAATGAGCAGTTCTTC.

J is TRBJ1-2 and V is TRBV7-8; 9 nucleotides match TRBD1. Germline CDR1 reads SGHVS; CDR2 reads FQNEAQ. With V trimmed by 5 bases and J by 5 bases, 3 bases remained unmatched. The CDR3 is 13 amino acids. The CDR3 loop reads CASSPDRGYGYTF. The CDR3 DNA sequence: TGTGCCAGCAGCCCCGACAGGGGGTATGGCTACACCTTC.

This chain links TRBV6-1 with TRBJ2-7; TRBD1 might be the D (5 bases). Germline V gene data show CDR1 as MNHNS and CDR2 as SASEGT. Between the trimmed V and J ends, which lost 2 bases and 12 bases, there was a span of 11 bases. The CDR3 runs 11 residues. The CDR3 sequence is CASSESQGRYF. The DNA of the CDR3 is TGTGCCAGCAGTGAAAGCCAGGGTCGGTACTTC.